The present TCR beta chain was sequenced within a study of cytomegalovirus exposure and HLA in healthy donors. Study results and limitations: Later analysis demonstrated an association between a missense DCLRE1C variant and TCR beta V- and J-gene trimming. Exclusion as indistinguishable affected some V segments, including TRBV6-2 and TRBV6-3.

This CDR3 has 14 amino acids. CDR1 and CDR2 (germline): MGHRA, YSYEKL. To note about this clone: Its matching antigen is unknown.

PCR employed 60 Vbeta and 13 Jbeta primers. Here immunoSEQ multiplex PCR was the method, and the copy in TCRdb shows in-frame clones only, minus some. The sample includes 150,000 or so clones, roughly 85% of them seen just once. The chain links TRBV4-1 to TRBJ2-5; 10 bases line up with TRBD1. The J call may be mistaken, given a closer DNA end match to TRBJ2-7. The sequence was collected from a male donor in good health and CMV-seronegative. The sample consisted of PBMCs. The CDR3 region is CASSPGQGAYEQYF. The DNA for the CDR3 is TGCGCCAGCAGCCCTGGACAGGGGGCCTACGAGCAGTACTTC.